This T cell receptor (beta chain) was captured in a study of cytomegalovirus exposure and HLA in healthy donors. PCR amplification relied on 60 Vbeta primers (plus 13 Jbeta primers). Sequenced by immunoSEQ multiplex PCR; TCRdb stores in-frame clones only, minus some. The table for this sample gives 95,000 to 150,000 clones. The source material was PBMCs. This clonotype was sampled from a man aged 18 to 35 in good health and CMV-seronegative.

CDR3 sequence (DNA): TGTGCCAGTAGTATCTTACAGGGGGCTGGGGAGACCCAGTACTTC. Its translation is CASSILQGAGETQYF. This chain uses TRBV19 with TRBJ2-5; 9 nucleotides align to TRBD1. This CDR3 region has 15 residues. J was trimmed by 5 bases and V by 3 bases; bases with no gene match: 7. Germline V gene lookup returns CDR1 LNHDA and CDR2 SQIVND (reference sequence).